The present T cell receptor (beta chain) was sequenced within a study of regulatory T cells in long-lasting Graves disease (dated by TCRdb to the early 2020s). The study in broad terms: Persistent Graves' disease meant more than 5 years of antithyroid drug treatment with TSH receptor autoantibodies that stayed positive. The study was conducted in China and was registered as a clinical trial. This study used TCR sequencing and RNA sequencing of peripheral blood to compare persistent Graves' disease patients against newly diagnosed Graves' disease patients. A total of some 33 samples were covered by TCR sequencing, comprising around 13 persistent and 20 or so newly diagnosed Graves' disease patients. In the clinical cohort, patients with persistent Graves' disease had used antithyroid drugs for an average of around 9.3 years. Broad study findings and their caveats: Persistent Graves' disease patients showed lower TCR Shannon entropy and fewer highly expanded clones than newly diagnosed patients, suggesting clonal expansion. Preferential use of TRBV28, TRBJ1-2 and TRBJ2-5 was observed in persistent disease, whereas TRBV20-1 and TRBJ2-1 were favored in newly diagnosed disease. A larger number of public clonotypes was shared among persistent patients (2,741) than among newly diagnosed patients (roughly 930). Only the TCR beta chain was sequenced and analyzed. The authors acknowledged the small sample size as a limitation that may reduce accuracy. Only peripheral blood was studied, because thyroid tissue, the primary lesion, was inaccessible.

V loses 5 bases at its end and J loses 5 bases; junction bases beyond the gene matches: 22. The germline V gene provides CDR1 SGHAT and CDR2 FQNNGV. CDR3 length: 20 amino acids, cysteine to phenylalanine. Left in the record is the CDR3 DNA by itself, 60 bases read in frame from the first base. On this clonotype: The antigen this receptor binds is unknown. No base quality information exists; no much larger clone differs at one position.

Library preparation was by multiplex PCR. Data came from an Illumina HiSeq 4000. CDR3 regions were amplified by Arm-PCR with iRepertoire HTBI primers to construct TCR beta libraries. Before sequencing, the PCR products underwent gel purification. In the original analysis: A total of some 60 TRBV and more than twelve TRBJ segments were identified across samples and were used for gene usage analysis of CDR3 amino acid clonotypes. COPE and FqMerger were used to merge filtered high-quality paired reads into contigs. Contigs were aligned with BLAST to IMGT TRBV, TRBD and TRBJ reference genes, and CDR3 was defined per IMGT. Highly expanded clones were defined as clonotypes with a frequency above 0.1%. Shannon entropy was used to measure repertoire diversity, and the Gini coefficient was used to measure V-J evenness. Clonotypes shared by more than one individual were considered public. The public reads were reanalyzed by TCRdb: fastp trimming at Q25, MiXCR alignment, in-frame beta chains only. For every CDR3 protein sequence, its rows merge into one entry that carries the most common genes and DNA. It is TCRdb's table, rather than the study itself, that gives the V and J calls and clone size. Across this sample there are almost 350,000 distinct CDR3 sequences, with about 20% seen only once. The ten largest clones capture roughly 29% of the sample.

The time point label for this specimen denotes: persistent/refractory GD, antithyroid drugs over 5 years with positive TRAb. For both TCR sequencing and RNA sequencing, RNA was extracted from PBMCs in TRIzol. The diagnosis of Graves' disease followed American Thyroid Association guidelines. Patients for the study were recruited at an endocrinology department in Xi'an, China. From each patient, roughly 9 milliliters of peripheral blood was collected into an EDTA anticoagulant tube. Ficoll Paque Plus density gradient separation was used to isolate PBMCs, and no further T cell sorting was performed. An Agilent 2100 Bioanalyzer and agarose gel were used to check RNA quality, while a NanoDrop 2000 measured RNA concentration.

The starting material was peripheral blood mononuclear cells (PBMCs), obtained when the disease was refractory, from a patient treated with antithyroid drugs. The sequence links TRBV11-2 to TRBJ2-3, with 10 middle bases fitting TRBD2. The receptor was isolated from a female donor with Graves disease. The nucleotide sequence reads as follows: TGTGCCAGCAGCCTCTATAACACCGGGACTAGCGTTGAGGTTCGAGATACGCAGTATTTT. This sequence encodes CASSLYNTGTSVEVRDTQYF.